This T cell receptor beta chain was identified during a study of vaccination and CD4 T cells after COVID-19. Study findings and constraints: Convalescent patients' median share of reactive clones seen only post-vaccination was about 88%.

Documented treatment: 10-day PBMC culture with coronavirus spike peptide pools or control peptides (ViraFEST assay). Antigen-specific T cell expansion with peptide pools preceded TCR sequencing in the ViraFEST approach. With the Oncomine TCR Beta short-read assay, DNA from cultured CD4+ T cells was sequenced. TCRdb ran MiXCR on the PCR reads and lists one entry per CDR3 protein. The sample lists approximately 15,000 distinct CDR3 sequences, roughly three fifths seen once, with approximately 12% in the top ten. This clonotype occurred a few times. Its antigen is currently unknown. This clonotype originated in a human donor who had recovered from COVID-19. Sequenced: CD4+ T cells from blood, cultured in vitro.

Here the CDR3 reads CSARLNYQETQYF. In DNA form, the CDR3 reads TGCAGTGCTAGACTTAATTACCAAGAGACCCAGTACTTC. The rearrangement uses TRBV20-1 and TRBJ2-5; D not certain. The CDR3 runs 13 residues. The germline V and J ends were trimmed by 2 bases and 0 bases, with 7 bases remaining between them. In germline, CDR1 is DFQATT, CDR2 SNEGSKA (reference sequence).